A single sample is the source of the 15 T cell receptor beta chains below, sequenced in a study of blood T cells in healthy people across ages. For the second PCR, which ran for about 6 to 11 cycles, a sample-barcoded 5' primer and a J-beta primer mix were used. TCRdb re-called the 5' RACE reads through MiXCR, storing one row per CDR3 protein. The sample has hundreds of thousands of distinct CDR3 sequences, roughly 30% seen once. The sequenced material came from blood. The receptors were gathered from a woman older than 75 in good health.

A remark on this clonotype: Just one base apart from a much larger clone, this may be a read error. The chain employs TRBV4-1 and TRBJ1-4; 7 nucleotides align to TRBD1. The V segment lost 2 bases and the J segment 6 bases; nucleotides outside the gene matches: 3. CDR1 and CDR2 (germline): MGHRA, YSYEKL. The CDR3 is 14 residues long. In nucleotides, the CDR3 is TGCGCCAGCAGCCAACGGGACAGAGATGAAAAACTGTTTTTT. The encoded protein is CASSQRDRDEKLFF.

The chain has TRBV29-1 and TRBJ2-1, with D hard to call. Germline-derived CDR1 and CDR2 are SQVTM and ANQGSEA. CDR3 length equals 14 residues. V was clipped by 1 base and J by 5 bases, with 12 bases between them. CDR3 residues: CSVEAFEGNNEQFF. CDR3 nucleotides: TGCAGCGTTGAAGCCTTCGAAGGGAACAATGAGCAGTTCTTC.

This chain connects TRBV12-3 or TRBV12-4 to TRBJ1-5; 8 bases fit TRBD1. With 6 bases clipped from V and 4 bases from J, the junction kept 8 bases outside the gene matches. This CDR3 contains 15 residues. The CDR3 region is CASSLGQGVNQPQHF. DNA for the CDR3: TGTGCCAGCAGCCTCGGACAGGGAGTAAATCAGCCCCAGCATTTT.

To note about this clonotype: This may arise from a read error, as a much more abundant clone is one base away. This chain connects TRBV11-2 to TRBJ2-3; weak D call: TRBD2 (5 bases). The CDR3 is 20 amino acids. CDR1 and CDR2 (germline): SGHAT, FQNNGV. CDR3 nucleotide sequence: TGTGTCAGCAGCTTATCGACGTTTAGCGCCGTACCCACCACATTGAATACGCAGTATTTT. It specifies CVSSLSTFSAVPTTLNTQYF. Full variable domain (missing parts from reference TRBV11-2 and TRBJ2-3): EAGVAQSPRYKIIEKRQSVAFWCNPISGHATLYWYQQILGQGPKLLIQFQNNGVVDDSQLPKDRFSAERLKGVDSTLKIQPAKLEDSAVYLCVSSLSTFSAVPTTLNTQYFGPGTRLTVL.

This chain uses TRBV19 with TRBJ2-2; TRBD1 matches 7 bases. The germline V gene encodes CDR1 LNHDA and CDR2 SQIVND (reference sequence). The trim removed 4 bases at V and 7 bases at J, leaving 3 bases unmatched. The CDR3 is made up of 13 amino acids. For the CDR3, the DNA is TGTGCCAGTAGTACGACAGGGAACGGGGAGCTGTTTTTT. Protein sequence: CASSTTGNGELFF.

The gene calls are TRBV19 and TRBJ1-1; TRBD1 matches 7 bases. Trimming cost V 5 bases and J 3 bases; bases outside gene matches: 9. The CDR3 is 15 amino acids. Germline V gene sequence: CDR1 LNHDA, CDR2 SQIVND (reference sequence). For the CDR3, the DNA is TGTGCCAGTAGTGCTTTGACAGGGTTTCACACTGAAGCTTTCTTT. Translation: CASSALTGFHTEAFF.

This clonotype was counted between two and nine times. Just one base apart from a much larger clone, this may be a read error. This likely comes from a read error, as the CDR3 has no conserved phenylalanine or tryptophan at its end. The chain has TRBV6-5 and TRBJ2-5, with D perhaps given as TRBD1 or TRBD2 (5 bases each). Germline V gene sequence: CDR1 MNHEY, CDR2 SVGAGI. The CDR3 runs to 16 residues. V lost 6 bases to trimming and J lost 0 bases, with 17 bases between them. The CDR3 region has the DNA TGTGCCAGCAGACCCGGGGTGCAGGGCTACCAAGAGACCCAGTACTTA. It is translated as CASRPGVQGYQETQYL.

This clonotype showed up just a few times. V gene TRBV5-1 combines with J gene TRBJ1-1; D perhaps matches TRBD1 (6 bases). The CDR3 is 15 residues long. V dropped 5 bases and J dropped 2 bases, with 16 bases sitting between them. CDR1 and CDR2 (germline): SGHRS, YFSETQ. The DNA of the CDR3 is TGCGCCAGCAGGCGAAGCCAGGGGACCAACACTGAAGCTTTCTTT. It is translated as CASRRSQGTNTEAFF.

Many counts were recorded for this clonotype. This chain links TRBV27 with TRBJ2-7, with 7 bases matching TRBD1. CDR1 is MNHEY, CDR2 SMNVEV, per germline (reference sequence). The CDR3 has 15 residues. J lost 3 bases, V lost 7 bases, and 12 bases had no gene match. The CDR3 loop reads CASKQYPGQSYEQYF. The CDR3, as DNA: TGTGCCAGCAAACAATACCCGGGACAGAGCTACGAGCAGTACTTC.

Ten or more counts support this clonotype. The chain joins TRBV12-3 or TRBV12-4 to TRBJ2-7, with TRBD2 as a possible D gene (7 bases). This CDR3 is 16 amino acids long. V gave up 4 bases and J gave up 3 bases, with 19 bases separating them. CDR3 in DNA: TGTGCCAGCAGTTGGGGGGGAAGCGGGACAATCTACGAGCAGTACTTC. Translated, it gives CASSWGGSGTIYEQYF.

The sample holds many counts of this clonotype. This chain connects TRBV5-1 to TRBJ2-3; D is uncertain. V was clipped by 0 bases and J by 2 bases, with 10 bases between them. The CDR3 has 15 amino acids. In germline, CDR1 is SGHRS, CDR2 YFSETQ. The CDR3 protein is CASSLAARTTDTQYF. CDR3 nucleotides: TGCGCCAGCAGCTTGGCGGCCAGGACCACAGATACGCAGTATTTT.

The CDR3 DNA reads TGTGCCATCAGTGAGTCCATCACTAGCGGAGACAATGAGCAGTTCTTC. This gives the protein CAISESITSGDNEQFF. The V gene is TRBV10-3, the J gene TRBJ2-1; TRBD2 matches 8 bases. V shed 0 bases and J 5 bases; nucleotides not matched to a gene: 6. Per the germline V gene, CDR1 is ENHRY and CDR2 is SYGVKD. The CDR3 covers 16 residues.

This chain uses TRBV24-1 with TRBJ2-2, with a weak D call TRBD1 (6 bases). The CDR3 totals 14 residues. V dropped 7 bases and J dropped 5 bases, with 13 bases sitting between them. Looked up from germline, CDR1 is KGHDR and CDR2 is SFDVKD. This CDR3 reads CATSGQSRTGELFF. The CDR3 DNA follows: TGTGCCACCAGCGGACAGTCGAGGACCGGGGAGCTGTTTTTT.

At least ten counts were recorded for this clonotype. The genes are TRBV5-1 and TRBJ2-7, with 11 bases identical to TRBD2. This CDR3 has 15 residues. In germline, CDR1 is SGHRS, CDR2 YFSETQ. V was pared by 1 base and J by 2 bases, with 2 bases of the junction left unmatched. CDR3 loop: CASSLMTSGAYEQYF. CDR3 sequence (DNA): TGCGCCAGCAGCTTGATGACTAGCGGGGCCTACGAGCAGTACTTC.

A note on this clonotype: Since a much larger clone is just one base distant, this may be a read error. The rearrangement joins TRBV20-1 to TRBJ2-3, with no clear D. The germline gives CDR1 DFQATT, CDR2 SNEGSKA (reference sequence). The CDR3 spans 11 residues. The CDR3 loop reads CRALTTDTQYF. CDR3 sequence (DNA): TGCAGGGCCCTGACTACAGATACGCAGTATTTT.